The next 7 T cell receptor beta chains were all read from a single sample in a study of CD4+ T cells in melanoma. Assay used: immunoSEQ multiplex PCR; TCRdb lists only in-frame clones, some missing. The sample shows 11,000 to 15,000 clones, approximately 63% of them seen only once. Sequencing input: cells from a culture (not recorded whether cultured in vitro). Receptors were obtained from a human donor with melanoma.

This clone was observed a few times. The chain has TRBV5-1 and TRBJ1-1; D not certain. CDR1 and CDR2 from the germline V gene are SGHRS and YFSETQ. The germline V and J ends were trimmed by 0 bases and 4 bases, with 7 bases remaining between them. The CDR3 is 13 amino acids. The CDR3 sequence is CASSLVPGTEAFF. The CDR3 coding sequence is TGCGCCAGCAGCTTGGTCCCGGGCACTGAAGCTTTCTTT. The variable domain in full, with the rest retrieved from reference TRBV5-1 and TRBJ1-1, is KAGVTQTPRYLIKTRGQQVTLSCSPISGHRSVSWYQQTPGQGLQFLFEYFSETQRNKGNFPGRFSGRQFSNSRSEMNVSTLELGDSALYLCASSLVPGTEAFFGQGTRLTVV.

The chain combines TRBV7-8 with TRBJ2-1, with D tentatively TRBD1 (6 bases). The CDR3 sequence is 16 residues long. CDR1 and CDR2 (germline): SGHVS, FQNEAQ. V was shortened by 5 bases and J by 2 bases, with 16 bases between the two germline ends. The CDR3 sequence is CASSPRGRGTYNEQFF. CDR3 sequence (DNA): TGTGCCAGCAGCCCTAGAGGCAGGGGCACCTACAATGAGCAGTTCTTC.

This clone has a single count. This rearrangement joins TRBV18 to TRBJ2-2; D is unresolved. V was pared by 6 bases and J by 0 bases, with 5 bases between. The CDR3 is 13 residues long. Germline lookup yields CDR1 KGHSH and CDR2 LQKENI. The CDR3 here is CASSSTNTGELFF. The CDR3 region has the DNA TGTGCCAGCTCCTCCACGAACACCGGGGAGCTGTTTTTT.

DNA for the CDR3: TGTGCCAGCAGTTTACAATTCGGACAGAAGAACACTGAAGCTTTCTTT. Protein: CASSLQFGQKNTEAFF. The genes are TRBV11-2 and TRBJ1-1; perhaps TRBD1 as D (6 bases). The CDR3 has 16 residues. Germline V gene data show CDR1 as SGHAT and CDR2 as FQNNGV. Deletions cut 6 bases from V and 1 base from J, with 18 bases between.

The V and J genes are TRBV6-6 and TRBJ2-2; D not resolved. The CDR3 is 13 amino acids. From germline, CDR1 is MNHNY and CDR2 SVGAGI (reference sequence). V lost 1 base, J lost 6 bases, and 6 bases lay in between. As DNA, the CDR3 is TGTGCCAGCAGTTACTGGGCCCCCGGGGAGCTGTTTTTT. Its translation: CASSYWAPGELFF.

The chain carries TRBV12-5 and TRBJ2-5; 8 bases agree with TRBD1. Germline V gene sequence: CDR1 LGHNT, CDR2 FRNRAP. Unmatched junction bases numbered 12, after V lost 1 base and J lost 2 bases. This CDR3 contains 18 residues. The CDR3 here is CASGLAVRGLGVQETQYF. The CDR3 coding sequence is TGTGCTAGTGGTTTGGCGGTCAGGGGGCTGGGGGTTCAAGAGACCCAGTACTTC.

This clone was seen a few times. This chain connects TRBV4-1 to TRBJ2-1; 10 positions match TRBD1. V lost 4 bases to trimming and J lost 11 bases; unmatched junction nucleotides: 5. Germline assignment: CDR1 MGHRA and CDR2 YSYEKL. CDR3 length equals 13 residues. The DNA of the CDR3 is TGCGCCAGCAGCCCGGGACAGGGGATTAAGCAGTTCTTC. Encoded protein: CASSPGQGIKQFF.